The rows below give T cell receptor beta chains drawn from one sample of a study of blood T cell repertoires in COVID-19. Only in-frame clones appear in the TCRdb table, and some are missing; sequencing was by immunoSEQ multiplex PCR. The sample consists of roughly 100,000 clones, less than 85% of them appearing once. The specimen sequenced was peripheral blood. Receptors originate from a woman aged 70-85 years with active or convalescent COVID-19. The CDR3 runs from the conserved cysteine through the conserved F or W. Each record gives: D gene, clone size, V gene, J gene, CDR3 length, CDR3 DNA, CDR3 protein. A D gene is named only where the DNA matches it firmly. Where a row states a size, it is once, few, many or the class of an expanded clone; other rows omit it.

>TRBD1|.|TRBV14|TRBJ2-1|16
TGTGCCAGCAGCGCCAACCGGGACAGGGTTACCAATGAGCAGTTCTTC
CASSANRDRVTNEQFF
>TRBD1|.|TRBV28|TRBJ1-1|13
TGTGCCAGCAGACAGACAGGGTACACTGAAGCTTTCTTT
CASRQTGYTEAFF
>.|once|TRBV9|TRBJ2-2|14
TGTGCTAGCAGCTCCCTGAGCAACACCGGGGAGCTGTTTTTT
CASSSLSNTGELFF
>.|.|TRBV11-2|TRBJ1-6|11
TGTGCCAGCGCCAGAGACAGAACCCTCCACTTT
CASARDRTLHF
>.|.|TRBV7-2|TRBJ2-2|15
TGTGCCAGCAGCCCTAGAGAGAAAACTACCGGGGAGCTGTTTTTT
CASSPREKTTGELFF
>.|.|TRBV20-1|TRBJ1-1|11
TGCAGTGCTAGAGAACAGGGAATAGCTTTCTTT
CSAREQGIAFF
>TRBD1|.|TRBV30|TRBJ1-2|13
TGTGCCTGGAGGTCCGGGACAGGGGCCGGCTACACCTTC
CAWRSGTGAGYTF
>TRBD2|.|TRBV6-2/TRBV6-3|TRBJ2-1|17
TGTGCCAGCAGTTTAAGGTCTAGCGGGAGGGCCGGTAATGAGCAGTTCTTC
CASSLRSSGRAGNEQFF
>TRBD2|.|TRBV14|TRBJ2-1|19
TGTGCCAGCAGCCTGGGACTAGCGGGATTACCAGGTAGTGGCTATGAGCAGTTCTTC
CASSLGLAGLPGSGYEQFF
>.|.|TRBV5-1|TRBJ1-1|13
TGCGCCAGCAGCCTACAGACGAACACTGAAGCTTTCTTT
CASSLQTNTEAFF
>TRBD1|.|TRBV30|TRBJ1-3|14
TGTGCCTGGAGCCGGGACAGGGTTTATAGCACCATATATTTT
CAWSRDRVYSTIYF
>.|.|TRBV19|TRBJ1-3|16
TGTGCCAGTAGCTATCGGGGGGTACTCGGTGGAAACACCATATATTTT
CASSYRGVLGGNTIYF
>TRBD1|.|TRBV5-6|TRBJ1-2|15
TGTGCCAGCAGCTACCGGGACAGGGTTGGCTATGGCTACACCTTC
CASSYRDRVGYGYTF
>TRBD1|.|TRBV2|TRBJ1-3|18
TGTGCCAGCAAAAAACGGGCCGAAGACAGGGTCACTGGAAACACCATATATTTT
CASKKRAEDRVTGNTIYF
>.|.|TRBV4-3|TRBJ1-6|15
TGCGCCAGCAGCCAAGTGGCAGACTATAATTCACCCCTCCACTTT
CASSQVADYNSPLHF
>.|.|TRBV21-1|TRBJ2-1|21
TGTGCCAGCAGCAAAGATTTTACCTTGACGCGGTTCCTCGGCTTTTACAATGAGCAGTTCTTC
CASSKDFTLTRFLGFYNEQFF